This entry describes one TCR beta chain. Antigen unknown. The V end was cut by 6 bases, the J end by 5 bases, with 20 bases between. CDR3 length: 15 amino acids. Germline lookup yields CDR1 MNHEY and CDR2 SVGAGI. These data are taken from a study of T cell responses to AZD1222 COVID-19 vaccine. Using immunoSEQ multiplex PCR, the repertoire was profiled, and TCRdb retains in-frame clones only, with some absent. The sample records about 55,000 clones, around 80% being singletons. Study-wide points: Among those given AZD1222, only 6 or 7 were seropositive at baseline.

V gene TRBV6-5 combines with J gene TRBJ2-7, with D tentatively TRBD1 or TRBD2 (6 bases each). The TCR originated in an adult who received the AZD1222 COVID-19 vaccine. The specimen was peripheral blood, collected 28 days after the second AZD1222 dose. The CDR3 loop reads CASRPTEGGENEQYV. DNA for the CDR3: TGTGCCAGCAGGCCCACCGAGGGGGGAGAAAACGAGCAGTACGTC.